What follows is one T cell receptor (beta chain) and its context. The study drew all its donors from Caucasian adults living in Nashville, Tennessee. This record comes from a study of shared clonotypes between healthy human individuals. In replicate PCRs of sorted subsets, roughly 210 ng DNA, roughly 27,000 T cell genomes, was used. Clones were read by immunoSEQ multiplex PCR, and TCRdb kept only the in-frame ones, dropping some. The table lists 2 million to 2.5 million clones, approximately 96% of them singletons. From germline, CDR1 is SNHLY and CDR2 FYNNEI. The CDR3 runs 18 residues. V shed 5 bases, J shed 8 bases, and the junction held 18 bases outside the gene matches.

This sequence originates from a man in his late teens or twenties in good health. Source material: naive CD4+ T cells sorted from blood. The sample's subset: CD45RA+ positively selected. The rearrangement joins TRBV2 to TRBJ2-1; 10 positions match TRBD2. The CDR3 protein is CASSPLRSLAGEGDEQFF. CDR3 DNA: TGTGCCAGCAGTCCTCTCCGATCTCTAGCGGGAGAAGGTGATGAGCAGTTCTTC.